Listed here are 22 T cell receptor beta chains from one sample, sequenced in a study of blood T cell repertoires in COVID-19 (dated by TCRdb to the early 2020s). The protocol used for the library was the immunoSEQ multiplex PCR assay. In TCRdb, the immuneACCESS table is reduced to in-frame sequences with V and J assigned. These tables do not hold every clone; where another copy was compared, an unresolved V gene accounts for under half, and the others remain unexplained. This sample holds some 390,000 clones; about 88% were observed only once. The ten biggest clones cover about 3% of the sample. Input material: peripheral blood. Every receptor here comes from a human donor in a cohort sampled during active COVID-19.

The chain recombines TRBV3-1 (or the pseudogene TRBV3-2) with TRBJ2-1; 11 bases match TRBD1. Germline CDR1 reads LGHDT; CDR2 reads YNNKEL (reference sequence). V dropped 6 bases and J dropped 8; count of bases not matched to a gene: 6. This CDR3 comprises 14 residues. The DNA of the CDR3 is TGTGCCAGCAGAGGGACAGGGGGGACTCATGAGCAGTTCTTC. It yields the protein CASRGTGGTHEQFF.

The CDR3 DNA reads TGTGCCAGCAGGGATTCTAGCGGGGGGGCCCGGGAGACCCAGTACTTC. Residues: CASRDSSGGARETQYF. This chain links TRBV7-9 with TRBJ2-5, with TRBD2 matching over 12 bases. The CDR3 runs 16 residues. Germline-derived CDR1 and CDR2 are SEHNR and FQNEAQ (reference sequence). V was clipped by 6 bases and J by 5 bases; unmatched bases: 10.

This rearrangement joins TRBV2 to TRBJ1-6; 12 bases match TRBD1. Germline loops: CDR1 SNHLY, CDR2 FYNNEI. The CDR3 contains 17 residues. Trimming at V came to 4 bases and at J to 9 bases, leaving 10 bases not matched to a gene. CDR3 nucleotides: TGTGCCAGCAGTGCCAGCCGGGACAGGGGGCAGGGTTCACCCCTCCACTTT. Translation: CASSASRDRGQGSPLHF.

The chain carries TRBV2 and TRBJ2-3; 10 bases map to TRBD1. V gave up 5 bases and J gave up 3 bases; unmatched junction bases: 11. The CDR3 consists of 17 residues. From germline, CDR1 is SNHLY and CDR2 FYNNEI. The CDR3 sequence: CASSTPGQGKRTDTQYF. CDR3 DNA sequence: TGTGCCAGCAGTACTCCGGGACAGGGGAAGAGGACAGATACGCAGTATTTT. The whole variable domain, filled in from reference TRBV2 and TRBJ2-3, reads EPEVTQTPSHQVTQMGQEVILRCVPISNHLYFYWYRQILGQKVEFLVSFYNNEISEKSEIFDDQFSVERPDGSNFTLKIRSTKLEDSAMYFCASSTPGQGKRTDTQYFGPGTRLTVL.

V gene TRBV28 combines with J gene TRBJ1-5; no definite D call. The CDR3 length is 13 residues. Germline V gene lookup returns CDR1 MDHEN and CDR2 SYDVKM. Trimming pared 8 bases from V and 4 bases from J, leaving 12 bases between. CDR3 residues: CASRGPDNQPQHF. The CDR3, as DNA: TGTGCCAGCCGCGGCCCAGATAATCAGCCCCAGCATTTT.

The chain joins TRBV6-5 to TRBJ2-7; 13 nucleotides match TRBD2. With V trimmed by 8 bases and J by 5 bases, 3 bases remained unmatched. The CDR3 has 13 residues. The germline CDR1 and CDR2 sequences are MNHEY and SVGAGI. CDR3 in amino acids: CASRTSGSHEQYF. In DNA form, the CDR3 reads TGTGCCAGCCGGACTAGCGGGAGCCACGAGCAGTACTTC.

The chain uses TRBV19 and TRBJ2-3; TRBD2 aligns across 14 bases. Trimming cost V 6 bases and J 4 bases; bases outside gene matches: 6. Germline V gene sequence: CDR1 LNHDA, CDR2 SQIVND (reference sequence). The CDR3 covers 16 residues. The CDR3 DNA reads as TGTGCCAGTAGGGGGACTAGCGGGAGTGGGGCAGATACGCAGTATTTT. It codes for CASRGTSGSGADTQYF.

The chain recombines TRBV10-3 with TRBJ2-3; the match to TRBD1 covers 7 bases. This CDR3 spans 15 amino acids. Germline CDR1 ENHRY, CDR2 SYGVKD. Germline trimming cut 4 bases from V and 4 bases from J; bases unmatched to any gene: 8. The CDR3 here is CAISAGAGGSDTQYF. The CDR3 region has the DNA TGTGCCATCAGTGCCGGGGCAGGGGGATCAGATACGCAGTATTTT.

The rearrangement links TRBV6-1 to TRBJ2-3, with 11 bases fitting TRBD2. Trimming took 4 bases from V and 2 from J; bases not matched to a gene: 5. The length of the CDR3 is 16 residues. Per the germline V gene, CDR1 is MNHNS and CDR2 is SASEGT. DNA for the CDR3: TGTGCCAGCAGTGTATCACTAGCGGGAGCCACAGATACGCAGTATTTT. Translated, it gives CASSVSLAGATDTQYF.

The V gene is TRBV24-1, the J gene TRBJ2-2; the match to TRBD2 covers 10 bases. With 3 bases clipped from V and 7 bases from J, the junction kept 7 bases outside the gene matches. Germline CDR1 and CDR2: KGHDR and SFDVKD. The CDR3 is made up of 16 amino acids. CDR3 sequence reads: CATSDKREGHGGELFF. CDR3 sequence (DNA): TGTGCCACCAGTGATAAGCGGGAGGGCCATGGCGGGGAGCTGTTTTTT.

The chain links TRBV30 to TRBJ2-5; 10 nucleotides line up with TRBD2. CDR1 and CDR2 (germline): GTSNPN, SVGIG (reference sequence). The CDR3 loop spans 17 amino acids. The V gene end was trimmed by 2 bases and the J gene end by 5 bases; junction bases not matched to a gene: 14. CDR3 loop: CAWSSLLIAGGRETQYF. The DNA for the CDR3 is TGTGCCTGGAGTAGTTTACTTATAGCGGGAGGCCGGGAGACCCAGTACTTC.

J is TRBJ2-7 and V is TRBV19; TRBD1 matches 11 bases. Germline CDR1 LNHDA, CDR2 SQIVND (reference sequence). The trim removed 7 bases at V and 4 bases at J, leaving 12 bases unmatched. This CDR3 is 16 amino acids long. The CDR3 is CASITTPGQGGYEQYF. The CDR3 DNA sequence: TGTGCCAGTATCACAACCCCGGGACAGGGGGGTTACGAGCAGTACTTC.

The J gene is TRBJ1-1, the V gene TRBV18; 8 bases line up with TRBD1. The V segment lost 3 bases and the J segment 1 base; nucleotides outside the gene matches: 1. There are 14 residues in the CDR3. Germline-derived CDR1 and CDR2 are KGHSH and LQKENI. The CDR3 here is CASSPGQGNTEAFF. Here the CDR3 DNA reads TGTGCCAGCTCACCTGGACAGGGGAACACTGAAGCTTTCTTT.

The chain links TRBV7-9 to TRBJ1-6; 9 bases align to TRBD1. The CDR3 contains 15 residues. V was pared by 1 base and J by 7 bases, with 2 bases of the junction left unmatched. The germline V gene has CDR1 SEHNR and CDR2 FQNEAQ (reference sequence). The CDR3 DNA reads TGTGCCAGCAGCTTAGAGACAGGGGGAAATTCACCCCTCCACTTT. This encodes CASSLETGGNSPLHF.

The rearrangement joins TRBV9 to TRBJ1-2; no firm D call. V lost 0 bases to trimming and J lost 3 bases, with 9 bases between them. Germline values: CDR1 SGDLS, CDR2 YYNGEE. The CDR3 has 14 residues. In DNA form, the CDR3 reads TGTGCCAGCAGCGTAGGTCAGGTTCACTATGGCTACACCTTC. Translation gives CASSVGQVHYGYTF.

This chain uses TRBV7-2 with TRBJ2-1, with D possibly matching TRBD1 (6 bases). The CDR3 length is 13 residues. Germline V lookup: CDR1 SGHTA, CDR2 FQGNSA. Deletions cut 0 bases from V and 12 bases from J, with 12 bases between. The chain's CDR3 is CASSLAGQTGQFF. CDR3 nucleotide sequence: TGTGCCAGCAGCTTAGCGGGACAAACCGGGCAGTTCTTC.

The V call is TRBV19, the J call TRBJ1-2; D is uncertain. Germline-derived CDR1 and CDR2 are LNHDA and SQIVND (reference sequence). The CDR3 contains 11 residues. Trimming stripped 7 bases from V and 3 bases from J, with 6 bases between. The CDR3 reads CASTNYYGYTF. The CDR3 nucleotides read TGTGCCAGTACCAATTACTATGGCTACACCTTC.

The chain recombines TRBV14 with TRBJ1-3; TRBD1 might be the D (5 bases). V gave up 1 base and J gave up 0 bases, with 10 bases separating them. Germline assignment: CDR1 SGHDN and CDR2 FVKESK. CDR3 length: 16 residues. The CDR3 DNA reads TGTGCCAGCAGCCAAGGACAGTGGAGCTCTGGAAACACCATATATTTT. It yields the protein CASSQGQWSSGNTIYF.

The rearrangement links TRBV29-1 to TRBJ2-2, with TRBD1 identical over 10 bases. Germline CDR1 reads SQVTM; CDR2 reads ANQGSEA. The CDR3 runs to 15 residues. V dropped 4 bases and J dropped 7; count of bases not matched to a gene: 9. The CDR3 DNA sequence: TGCAGCGTTGCCCGGACAGGGGGAAATGGCGGGGAGCTGTTTTTT. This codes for CSVARTGGNGGELFF.

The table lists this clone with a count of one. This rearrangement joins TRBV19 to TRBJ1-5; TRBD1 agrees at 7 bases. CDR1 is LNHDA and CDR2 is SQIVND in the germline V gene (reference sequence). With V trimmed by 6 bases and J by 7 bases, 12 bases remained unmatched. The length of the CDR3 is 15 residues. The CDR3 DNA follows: TGTGCCAGTAGCATATCACCAGGGGGAGGACAGCCCCAGCATTTT. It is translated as CASSISPGGGQPQHF.

The CDR3 DNA reads TGTGCCAGCACCGATCTTTTGCTGCGGGGAATAACGGATGGCTACACCTTC. As protein: CASTDLLLRGITDGYTF. This chain joins TRBV5-6 and TRBJ1-2; no reliable D call. V dropped 6 bases and J dropped 6 bases, with 27 bases sitting between them. The CDR3 has 17 residues. CDR1 is SGHDT, CDR2 YYEEEE, per germline.

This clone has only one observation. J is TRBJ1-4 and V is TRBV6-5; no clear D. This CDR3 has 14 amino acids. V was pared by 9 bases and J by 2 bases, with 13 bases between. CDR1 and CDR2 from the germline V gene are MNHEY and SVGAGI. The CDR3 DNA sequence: TGTGCCAGTGCTTCCGGGGTTACTAATGAAAAACTGTTTTTT. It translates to CASASGVTNEKLFF.